Each of the 3 T cell receptor beta chains below was sequenced from the same sample in a study of molecular identifiers for immune sequencing clone quantification. TCRdb recomputed calls from the PCR reads with MiXCR, one row per CDR3 protein. In the table there are a few hundred thousand distinct CDR3 sequences, about a fifth of which are singletons. Material for sequencing was naive CD8+ T cells from blood, with Jurkat cell RNA spiked in. Subset indicated: FACS-sorted CD8+CD4-CCR7+CD45RA+ naive T cells. All receptors derive from a human donor in good health. Some libraries in this study had Jurkat cell RNA spiked in.

The J gene is TRBJ1-2, the V gene TRBV20-1, with 8 bases aligning to TRBD1. The CDR3 consists of 11 residues. The germline gives CDR1 DFQATT, CDR2 SNEGSKA (reference sequence). The trim removed 5 bases at V and 7 bases at J, leaving 3 bases unmatched. CDR3 sequence reads: CSAPDRAGYTF. In DNA, the CDR3 is TGCAGTGCTCCGGACAGGGCTGGCTACACCTTC.

This clonotype was picked up many times. The rearrangement joins TRBV30 to TRBJ2-7; weak D call: TRBD1 (6 bases). CDR3 length equals 13 residues. The V gene's germline CDR1 is GTSNPN and CDR2 SVGIG (reference sequence). Trimming removed 4 bases from V and 3 bases from J, with 13 bases in between. The CDR3 loop reads CAWTREGVYEQYF. CDR3 in DNA: TGTGCCTGGACGCGCGAGGGGGTCTACGAGCAGTACTTC.

This clonotype has just a few counts. The V call is TRBV2, the J call TRBJ2-2; 9 bases agree with TRBD1. V was clipped by 3 bases and J by 1 base; unmatched bases: 3. This CDR3 has 16 amino acids. Germline CDR1 SNHLY, CDR2 FYNNEI. CDR3 coding DNA: TGTGCCAGCAGTGATGACAGGGGGAGGAACACCGGGGAGCTGTTTTTT. Translating it yields CASSDDRGRNTGELFF.